This T cell receptor beta chain was sequenced for a study of cytomegalovirus exposure and HLA in healthy donors. About the research overall: The approximately 120 validation repertoires matched the 600 to 700 first-cohort repertoires in platform, a later analysis reported. Whole-study results and caveats: The TCR clusters that emerged in the first cohort tended, a later analysis found, to co-occur in the approximately 130 validation repertoires. A few chains tied to CMV proved CMV antigen-specific in vitro.

Profiled with immunoSEQ multiplex PCR; TCRdb holds only in-frame clones, not every one. The data show hundreds of thousands of clones, about 90% seen once. As concerns this clone: Its specificity is unknown.

CDR3 length equals 16 residues. Germline assignment: CDR1 SGHTS and CDR2 YDEGEE. The J segment lost 2 bases and the V segment lost 4 bases, leaving 10 bases of the junction unmatched. Material: PBMCs. The chain employs TRBV5-8 and TRBJ2-3, with 7 bases aligning to TRBD2. The clonotype was recovered from a man between 18 and 35 years old in good health and CMV-seropositive. CDR3: CASSLQASGHTDTQYF. The CDR3 DNA reads TGTGCCAGCAGCCTCCAGGCTAGCGGACACACAGATACGCAGTATTTT. The full variable domain, rest sourced from reference TRBV5-8 and TRBJ2-3, is EAGVTQSPTHLIKTRGQQATLRCSPISGHTSVYWYQQALGLGLQFLLWYDEGEERNRGNFPPRFSGRQFPNYSSELNVNALELEDSALYLCASSLQASGHTDTQYFGPGTRLTVL.